This T cell receptor (beta chain) was identified during a study of blood T cell repertoires in COVID-19. Study-level background: Spain, Italy and the United States supplied samples that represented acute and convalescent COVID-19. T cells, B-cell-depleted T cells, or PBMCs supplied cDNA or gDNA.

A single count supports this clone. CDR1 and CDR2 (germline): MNHEY, SMNVEV (reference sequence). The CDR3 extends over 15 amino acids. Trimming took 2 bases from V and 14 from J; bases not matched to a gene: 14. Authors' processing steps: From reference gene primer amplification, estimates of nucleated cell counts were derived. Repertoires were generated with immunoSEQ multiplex PCR, while TCRdb's copy carries only in-frame clones and drops some. V and J calls and clone size follow that table, whereas D and trimming were derived from the DNA. The sample records approximately 260,000 clones, around 83% being singletons.

This TCR came from a man younger than 35 with active or convalescent COVID-19. The genes are TRBV27 and TRBJ2-1, with TRBD2 matching 8 bases. Sequenced material: peripheral blood. For the CDR3, the DNA is TGTGCCAGCAGTTTAATCCCCAGACTAGCGCGCCCCAAGTTCTTC. Translated: CASSLIPRLARPKFF.